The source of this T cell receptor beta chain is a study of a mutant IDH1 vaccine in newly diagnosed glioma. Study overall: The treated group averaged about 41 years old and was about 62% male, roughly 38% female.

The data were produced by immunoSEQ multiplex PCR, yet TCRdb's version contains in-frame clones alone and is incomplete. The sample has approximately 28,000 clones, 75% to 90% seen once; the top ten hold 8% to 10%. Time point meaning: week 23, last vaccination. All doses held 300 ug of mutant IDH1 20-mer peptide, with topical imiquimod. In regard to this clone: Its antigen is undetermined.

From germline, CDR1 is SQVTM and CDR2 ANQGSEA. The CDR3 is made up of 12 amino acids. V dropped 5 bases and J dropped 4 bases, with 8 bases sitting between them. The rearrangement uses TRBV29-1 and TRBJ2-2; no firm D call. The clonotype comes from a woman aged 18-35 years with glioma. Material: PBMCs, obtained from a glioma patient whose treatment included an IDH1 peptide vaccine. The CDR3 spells CSVFIGTGELFF. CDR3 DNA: TGCAGCGTTTTTATTGGCACCGGGGAGCTGTTTTTT.